A selection of T cell receptor beta chains follows, all from one sample in a study of blood T cell repertoires in COVID-19. Profiling relied on immunoSEQ multiplex PCR, and the TCRdb table lists in-frame clones only, not all of them. The repertoire holds some 260,000 clones, with around 79% as singletons. Material: peripheral blood. These receptors originate from an elderly woman with acute or convalescent COVID-19. CDR3s include the opening cysteine and the closing phenylalanine or tryptophan.

j_call v_call cdr3_aa
TRBJ1-1 TRBV27 CASSSQQGGGNTEAFF
TRBJ2-3 TRBV4-1 CASSQPWPYRDRSTDTQYF
TRBJ2-7 TRBV2 CASSGGWDEQYF
TRBJ1-2 TRBV5-1 CASSSIDYRVGYTF
TRBJ1-5 TRBV2 CASKLASNQPQHF
TRBJ2-1 TRBV5-1 CASSLVGRDQYEQFF
TRBJ2-3 TRBV9 CASSVGPGSATSTDTQYF
TRBJ1-5 TRBV3-1/TRBV3-2 CASSVFGYQPQHF
TRBJ2-1 TRBV5-1 CASSFGLAGDNEQFF
TRBJ2-5 TRBV9 CASQRGSSNQETQYF
TRBJ1-2 TRBV6-5 CASSPGQGFYGYTF
TRBJ2-1 TRBV5-1 CASSLPAGGPGEQFF
TRBJ1-1 TRBV9 CASSVTGGNTEAFF
TRBJ1-2 TRBV7-2 CASSLSREDGYTF
TRBJ2-5 TRBV10-3 CAIRTIPSGTHQETQYF
TRBJ1-3 TRBV18 CASSPPGTAGNTIYF
TRBJ1-1 TRBV7-2 CASSARQGVAFF
TRBJ2-5 TRBV19 CASSKTGFKETQYF
TRBJ2-2 TRBV3-1/TRBV3-2 CASSQGGGGGTGELFF
TRBJ1-2 TRBV4-3 CASSQDILPGQGIYGYTF
TRBJ1-3 TRBV21-1 CASTQRQDSGNTIYF